A single sample is the source of the 16 T cell receptor beta chains below, sequenced in a study of blood T cell repertoires in COVID-19. The table came from immunoSEQ multiplex PCR; TCRdb's copy has only in-frame clones and leaves some out. Altogether 260,000 or so clones are present, nearly 90% being singletons, with the ten largest covering roughly 9.1%. Sequencing used peripheral blood. These TCRs come from a man aged 18 to 35 with active or convalescent COVID-19.

The chain links TRBV18 to TRBJ1-2; no definite D call. The CDR3 extends over 14 amino acids. The germline V gene encodes CDR1 KGHSH and CDR2 LQKENI. V was cut by 3 bases and J by 8 bases, with 16 bases left in between. Written as DNA, the CDR3 is TGTGCCAGCTCACCGGCGGCCATATACACCGGCTACACCTTC. It specifies CASSPAAIYTGYTF.

The chain uses TRBV6-1 and TRBJ2-1, with D maybe TRBD2 (6 bases). This CDR3 region has 16 residues. V lost 0 bases, J lost 2 bases, and 11 bases lay in between. Germline V gene lookup returns CDR1 MNHNS and CDR2 SASEGT. The chain's CDR3 is CASSEATGVAYNEQFF. The CDR3 coding sequence is TGTGCCAGCAGTGAAGCCACGGGGGTCGCCTACAATGAGCAGTTCTTC.

The V and J genes are TRBV7-3 and TRBJ1-2; D may be TRBD1 (5 bases). The CDR3 runs 14 residues. V dropped 3 bases and J dropped 5 bases, with 13 bases sitting between them. Germline V gene data show CDR1 as SGHTA and CDR2 as FQGTGA. This CDR3 reads CASSFRGTDYGYTF. The DNA for the CDR3 is TGTGCCAGCAGCTTTCGCGGGACTGATTATGGCTACACCTTC.

The chain combines TRBV7-2 with TRBJ1-5; 7 nucleotides agree with TRBD1. The CDR3 spans 16 residues. Germline assignment: CDR1 SGHTA and CDR2 FQGNSA. V gave up 1 base and J gave up 1 base; unmatched junction bases: 4. CDR3 DNA: TGTGCCAGCAGCTTAGAGGGACAGTGGAGCAATCAGCCCCAGCATTTT. Translating it yields CASSLEGQWSNQPQHF.

The chain employs TRBV6-5 and TRBJ2-6; weak D call: TRBD1 (6 bases). CDR1 MNHEY and CDR2 SVGAGI come from the germline V gene. This CDR3 has 15 residues. Trimming took off 7 bases at V and 0 bases at J, with 10 bases between the two ends. The CDR3 region is CASNKDSSGANVLTF. In DNA, the CDR3 is TGTGCCAGCAACAAGGACAGCTCTGGGGCCAACGTCCTGACTTTC.

The chain is built from TRBV10-3 and TRBJ1-4; D remains unclear. Trimming stripped 2 bases from V and 8 bases from J, with 15 bases between. CDR1 is ENHRY, CDR2 SYGVKD, per germline. The CDR3 consists of 15 residues. The CDR3 sequence is CAISENAGRGEKLFF. The CDR3 coding sequence is TGTGCCATCAGTGAGAATGCGGGTAGAGGAGAAAAACTGTTTTTT.

J is TRBJ1-5 and V is TRBV27; 7 bases map to TRBD1. Trimming at V came to 6 bases and at J to 2 bases, leaving 4 bases not matched to a gene. The CDR3 extends over 14 amino acids. Germline V gene sequence: CDR1 MNHEY, CDR2 SMNVEV (reference sequence). DNA of the CDR3: TGTGCCAGCAGGGCAGGGGGTGGCAATCAGCCCCAGCATTTT. It is translated as CASRAGGGNQPQHF.

The genes are TRBV21-1 and TRBJ1-1; the table calls TRBD1, which could not be checked here. TRBV21-1 is a known pseudogene. This CDR3 comprises 20 residues. CDR3 nucleotide sequence: TGTGCCAGCAGCAAAACAAAGGTCGGACAGGGAAGGGACCGGAACACTGAAGCTTTCTTT. Its translation is CASSKTKVGQGRDRNTEAFF.

At least ten counts were recorded for this clone. J is TRBJ1-3 and V is TRBV15; possible D gene TRBD1, 5 bases. The V end lost 0 bases, the J end lost 0 bases, and 15 bases lay between the germline ends. Per germline, CDR1 LNHNV and CDR2 YYDKDF (reference sequence). The CDR3 spans 18 residues. For the CDR3, the DNA is TGTGCCACCAGCAGAGAGCAGGGAGGAGCATCCTCTGGAAACACCATATATTTT. It translates to CATSREQGGASSGNTIYF.

The chain joins TRBV6-2 or TRBV6-3 to TRBJ1-5; tentative D call: TRBD1 (5 bases). Germline V gives CDR1 MNHEY, CDR2 SVGEGT. The ends were cut back, 8 bases at V and 4 bases at J, with 12 bases in the middle. The CDR3 totals 13 residues. The DNA of the CDR3 is TGTGCCAGCCGTTCGGGGGGTAATCAGCCCCAGCATTTT. This gives the protein CASRSGGNQPQHF.

The V call is TRBV7-9, the J call TRBJ1-2; D possibly corresponds to TRBD1 (6 bases). Germline loops: CDR1 SEHNR, CDR2 FQNEAQ (reference sequence). With 1 base removed from V and 8 bases from J, the gap between germline ends came to 17 bases. This CDR3 comprises 15 residues. This CDR3 is CASSLDLGTTRGYTF. The CDR3 DNA reads as TGTGCCAGCAGCTTAGACTTAGGGACAACTAGAGGCTACACCTTC. The entire variable domain, with the rest obtained from reference TRBV7-9 and TRBJ1-2, is as follows: DTGVSQNPRHKITKRGQNVTFRCDPISEHNRLYWYRQTLGQGPEFLTYFQNEAQLEKSRLLSDRFSAERPKGSFSTLEIQRTEQGDSAMYLCASSLDLGTTRGYTFGSGTRLTVV.

The chain recombines TRBV4-1 with TRBJ2-1; D uncertain. V was cut by 0 bases and J by 9 bases, with 9 bases left in between. The V gene's germline CDR1 is MGHRA and CDR2 YSYEKL. The CDR3 length is 13 residues. The chain's CDR3 is CASSQDFSGEQFF. The CDR3 nucleotides read TGCGCCAGCAGCCAAGATTTTTCCGGTGAGCAGTTCTTC.

The chain is built from TRBV11-2 and TRBJ2-1; D may be TRBD2 (7 bases). Germline V gene lookup returns CDR1 SGHAT and CDR2 FQNNGV. Deletions cut 1 base from V and 6 bases from J, with 13 bases between. This CDR3 region has 15 residues. The CDR3 loop reads CASSLGGGAINEQFF. The CDR3 DNA is TGTGCCAGCAGCTTAGGTGGGGGGGCTATCAATGAGCAGTTCTTC. Full variable domain (rest looked up from reference TRBV11-2 and TRBJ2-1): EAGVAQSPRYKIIEKRQSVAFWCNPISGHATLYWYQQILGQGPKLLIQFQNNGVVDDSQLPKDRFSAERLKGVDSTLKIQPAKLEDSAVYLCASSLGGGAINEQFFGPGTRLTVL.

The chain recombines TRBV3-1 (or the pseudogene TRBV3-2) with TRBJ1-2, with 8 bases aligning to TRBD1. V lost 7 bases and J lost 7; bases outside the gene matches: 14. Looked up from germline, CDR1 is LGHDT and CDR2 is YNNKEL (reference sequence). The CDR3 length is 15 residues. DNA of the CDR3: TGTGCCAGCACAGGTCAGGGGGCTCCCCTAGGTGGCTACACCTTC. It encodes CASTGQGAPLGGYTF.

The chain joins TRBV18 to TRBJ2-1; TRBD1 matches 8 bases. Germline-derived CDR1 and CDR2 are KGHSH and LQKENI. V shed 2 bases, J shed 6 bases, and the junction held 12 bases outside the gene matches. This CDR3 region has 17 residues. The CDR3 coding sequence is TGTGCCAGCTCACCAATGGCAGGGGGCTCTTTGTTCAATGAGCAGTTCTTC. This gives the protein CASSPMAGGSLFNEQFF.

The chain links TRBV4-2 to TRBJ2-7, with D perhaps matching TRBD2 (5 bases). Germline values: CDR1 LGHNA, CDR2 YNFKEQ. V gave up 0 bases and J gave up 7 bases, with 7 bases separating them. The CDR3 covers 12 residues. CDR3 protein: CASSQDSAEQYF. CDR3 coding DNA: TGTGCCAGCAGCCAAGATAGCGCGGAGCAGTACTTC.